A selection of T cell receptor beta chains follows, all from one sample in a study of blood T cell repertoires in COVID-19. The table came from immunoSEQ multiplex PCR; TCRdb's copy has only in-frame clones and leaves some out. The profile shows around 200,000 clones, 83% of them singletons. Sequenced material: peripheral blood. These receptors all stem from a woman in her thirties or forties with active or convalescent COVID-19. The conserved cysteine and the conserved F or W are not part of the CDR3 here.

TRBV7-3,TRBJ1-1,ASSFQSGGRTEAF
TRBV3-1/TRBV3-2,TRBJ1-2,ASSQDQNTVFTYGYT
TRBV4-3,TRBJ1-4,ASSPVGGGFEKLF
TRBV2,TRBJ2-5,ASRKDTSGQETQY
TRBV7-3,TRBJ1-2,ASSQDREGGYT
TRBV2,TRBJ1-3,ASSKGGNTIY
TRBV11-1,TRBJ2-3,ASSPDSGADTQY
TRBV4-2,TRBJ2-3,ASSQDGGGTDTQY
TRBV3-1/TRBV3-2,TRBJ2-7,ASSPNRGHGVYEQY
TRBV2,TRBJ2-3,ASSRTSGGTDTQY
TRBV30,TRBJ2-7,AWSVASYEQY
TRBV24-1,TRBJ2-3,ATSDFGTSADTQY
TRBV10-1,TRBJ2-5,ASSNTGAETQY
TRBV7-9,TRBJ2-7,ASGPAGLGASEQY
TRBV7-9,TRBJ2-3,ASSSLWHTQY
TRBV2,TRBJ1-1,ASSAGTGGNTEAF
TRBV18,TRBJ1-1,ASSPGGLAF
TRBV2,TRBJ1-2,ASSRAGGVGYGYT
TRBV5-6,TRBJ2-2,ASGRSGVGTGELF
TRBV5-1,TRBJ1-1,ASSMTGGAEAF
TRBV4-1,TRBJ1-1,ASSYKDREGDTEAF
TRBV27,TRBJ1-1,ASSLKGGQGPPYTEAF
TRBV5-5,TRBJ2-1,ASSLRTGFHEQF
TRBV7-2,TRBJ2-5,ASSLEGRAQY
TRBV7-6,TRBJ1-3,ASSFVFGGNTIY
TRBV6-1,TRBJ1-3,ASSEDRNSGNTIY